Described below is a single T cell receptor beta chain sequence and its context. This may stem from a read error, because a much larger clone lies one nucleotide away. This CDR3 is 15 amino acids long. The germline gives CDR1 MRHNA, CDR2 SNTAGT. Trimming shortened V by 6 bases and J by 3 bases, and 14 bases separated the two germline ends. This record belongs to a study of CD4 and CD8 cells across lung adenocarcinoma regions. Samples came from patients with localized non-small cell lung adenocarcinoma. From the PCR reads, TCRdb called clonotypes with MiXCR, one entry per CDR3 protein. This table has some 18,000 distinct CDR3 sequences, around 50% appearing once.

The sample taken for sequencing was CD8+ T cells from the margin of a lung tumor. The origin of this receptor is a male donor with lung adenocarcinoma. The CD4 and CD8 labels of this study may be unreliable. The rearrangement uses TRBV6-4 and TRBJ2-2; D is uncertain. CDR3 protein: CASSTCGLHTGELFF. CDR3 DNA: TGTGCCAGCAGCACTTGCGGCCTTCACACCGGGGAGCTGTTTTTT.